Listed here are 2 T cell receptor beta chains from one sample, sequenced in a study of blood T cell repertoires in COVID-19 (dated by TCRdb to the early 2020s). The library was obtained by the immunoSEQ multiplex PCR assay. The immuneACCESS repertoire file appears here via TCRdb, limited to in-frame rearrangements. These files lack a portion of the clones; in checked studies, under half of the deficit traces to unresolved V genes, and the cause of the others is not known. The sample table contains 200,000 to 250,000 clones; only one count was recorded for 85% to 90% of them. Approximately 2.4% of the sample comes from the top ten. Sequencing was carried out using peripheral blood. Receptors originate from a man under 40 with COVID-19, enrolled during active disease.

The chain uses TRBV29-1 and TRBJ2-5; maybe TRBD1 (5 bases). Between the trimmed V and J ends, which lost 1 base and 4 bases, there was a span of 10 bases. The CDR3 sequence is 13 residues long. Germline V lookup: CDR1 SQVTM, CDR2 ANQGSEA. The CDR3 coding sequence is TGCAGCGTTGAAGCCCAAAGGGGAGAGACCCAGTACTTC. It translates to CSVEAQRGETQYF. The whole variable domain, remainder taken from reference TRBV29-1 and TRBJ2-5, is SAVISQKPSRDICQRGTSLTIQCQVDSQVTMMFWYRQQPGQSLTLIATANQGSEATYESGFVIDKFPISRPNLTFSTLTVSNMSPEDSSIYLCSVEAQRGETQYFGPGTRLLVL.

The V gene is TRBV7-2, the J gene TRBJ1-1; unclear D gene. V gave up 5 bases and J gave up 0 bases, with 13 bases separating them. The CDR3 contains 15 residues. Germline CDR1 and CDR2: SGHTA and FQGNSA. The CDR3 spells CASSPLLPMNTEAFF. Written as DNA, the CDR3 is TGTGCCAGCAGCCCGCTCCTCCCTATGAACACTGAAGCTTTCTTT. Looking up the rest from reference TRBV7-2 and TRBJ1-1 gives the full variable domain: GAGVSQSPSNKVTEKGKDVELRCDPISGHTALYWYRQSLGQGLEFLIYFQGNSAPDKSGLPSDRFSAERTGGSVSTLTIQRTQQEDSAVYLCASSPLLPMNTEAFFGQGTRLTVV.